Included here is one T cell receptor (beta chain) sequence, with context. This clone has only a few counts. Its recognized antigen is unknown. No base quality values were provided; no much bigger clone lies one nucleotide off. All of the isolated RNA was reverse transcribed with the High Capacity cDNA Reverse Transcription Kit, so expressed TCRB transcripts were sequenced. Deep immunoSEQ sequencing was applied to naive, central memory and regulatory T cell samples, giving an average of roughly 3.5 million total reads per sample. After sorted cells were lysed in RLT buffer, RNA was extracted with DNase-treated RNeasy Micro or Mini kits, with the choice depending on cell number. To prevent cross-contamination, every cell subset was processed on its own, while patient and healthy donor samples were processed together. The immunoSEQ multiplex PCR was used to amplify TCRB sequences from cDNA, generating 87-bp fragments that spanned the CDR3 region. The amplicons were sequenced using the Illumina HiSeq platform. Under the source paper's analysis protocol: Synthetic template baselines were used to correct PCR bias computationally, reads within Hamming distance 2 were collapsed together, and singletons that could not be merged were discarded. Reads were aligned against IMGT so that V, D and J genes, CDR3 length and insertions or deletions at six rearrangement sites could be assigned. Clonotype counts were normalized to sorted cell number within each subset before computing true diversity and Gini coefficients with the tcR R package. Repertoire sharing was quantified using the overlap coefficient calculated on TCRB nucleotide sequences. Out-of-frame TCRB sequences from naive cells were analyzed to stand in for the pre-selection repertoire. TCRdb obtained this table from immuneACCESS and retained in-frame rearrangements with V and J assigned. These tables miss some clones; where compared with another copy, unresolved V genes account for less than half of the shortfall, and the remainder is unexplained. V and J calls and clone size are as listed in that table; D and trimming were resolved from the DNA. This sample lists more than 250,000 clones; about a fifth were detected once. Of the sample, 0.028% falls within the top ten clones.

Each donor gave one peripheral blood draw, averaging approximately 0.12 L, which was collected into heparinised tubes. Using a panel that included CD45RO, CCR7, CD25, CD127, CD95 and CD27, naive, central memory, regulatory and stem cell-like memory CD4+ T cells were sorted on a BD FACSAria II. All sorted populations exceeded 95% purity. PBMCs were separated immediately by Lymphoprep density gradient centrifugation and were stained directly, without being cultured. So that batch effects would be minimized, each experiment stained and sorted samples in pairs, pairing one healthy donor with one patient. This entry is derived from a study of beta chain features in type 1 diabetes (dated by TCRdb to 2017 to 2018). Notes on the research overall: Mean age, gender distribution, total cell number and subset yield were not different between patients and healthy donors. The study compared the TCRB repertoires of sorted circulating CD4+ T cell subsets in recently diagnosed type 1 diabetes patients with those in matched healthy donors. A total of roughly 100 million sorted cells were examined across all samples, and a strong correlation was observed between cell number per subset and RNA yield. Whereas all 28 donors provided naive and central memory subsets, regulatory and stem cell-like memory subsets were isolated from just 8 patients and about 8 healthy donors.

Study-level results and caveats: Because cDNA was sequenced instead of genomic DNA, activated cells with high expression could be over-represented, although the groups did not differ in activation or CD3 levels. In all four CD4+ subsets, TCRB CDR3 length was moderately but significantly shorter in type 1 diabetes patients. PCR may preferentially amplify shorter templates, but because patient and control samples were amplified and corrected together, any resulting skew would affect both groups equally. Because the HLA sub-analyses included only small numbers of individuals, any influence of HLA type on TCRB rearrangement was left unresolved. Fewer insertions and more nucleotide deletions at VDJ recombination sites were observed in patients with type 1 diabetes, implying thymic rearrangement abnormalities. Naive, central memory and regulatory TCRB repertoires appeared to be more similar among patients than among healthy donors.

Trimming takes 4 bases from V and 0 bases from J, and the germline ends sit 13 bases apart. CDR3 length: 15 amino acids, cysteine to phenylalanine. Of all the DNA, just the CDR3 is kept, 45 bases in frame from base 1. The germline V gene encodes CDR1 SQVTM and CDR2 ANQGSEA. The chain uses TRBV29-1 and TRBJ2-4; there is no confident call for the D gene. The sequenced sample was naive CD4+ T cells from blood. The label giving this sample's cell subset or site can be read as: true naive CD4+ T cells. The TCR sequence derives from a woman aged 40 to 50 with type 1 diabetes. The CDR3 has the sequence CSVVEQILAKNIQYF. In nucleotides, the sequence is TGCAGCGTTGTAGAACAGATACTAGCCAAAAACATTCAGTACTTC.